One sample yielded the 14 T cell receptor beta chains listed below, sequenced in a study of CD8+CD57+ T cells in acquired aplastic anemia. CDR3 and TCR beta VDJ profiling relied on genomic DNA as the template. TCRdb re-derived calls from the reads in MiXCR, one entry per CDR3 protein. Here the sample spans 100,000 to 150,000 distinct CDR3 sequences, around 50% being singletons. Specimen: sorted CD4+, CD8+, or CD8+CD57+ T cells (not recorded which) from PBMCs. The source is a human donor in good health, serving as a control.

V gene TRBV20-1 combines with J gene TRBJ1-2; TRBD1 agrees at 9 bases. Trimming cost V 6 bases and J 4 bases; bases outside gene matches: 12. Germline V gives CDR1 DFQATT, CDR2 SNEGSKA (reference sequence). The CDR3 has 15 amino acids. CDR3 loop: CSARDREGVIYGYTF. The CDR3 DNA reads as TGCAGTGCAAGGGACAGGGAAGGGGTAATCTATGGCTACACCTTC.

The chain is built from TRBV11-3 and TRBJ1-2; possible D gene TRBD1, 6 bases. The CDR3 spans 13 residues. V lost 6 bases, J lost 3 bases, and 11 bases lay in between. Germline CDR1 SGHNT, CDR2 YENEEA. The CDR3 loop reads CASSRGGDYGYTF. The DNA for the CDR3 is TGTGCCAGCAGTCGAGGGGGGGACTATGGCTACACCTTC. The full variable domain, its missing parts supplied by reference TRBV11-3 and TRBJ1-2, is EAGVVQSPRYKIIEKKQPVAFWCNPISGHNTLYWYLQNLGQGPELLIRYENEEAVDDSQLPKDRFSAERLKGVDSTLKIQPAELGDSAVYLCASSRGGDYGYTFGSGTRLTVV.

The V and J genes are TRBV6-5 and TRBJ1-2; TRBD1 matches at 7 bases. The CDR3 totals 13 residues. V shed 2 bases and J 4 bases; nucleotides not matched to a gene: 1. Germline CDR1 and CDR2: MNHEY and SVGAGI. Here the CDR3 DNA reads TGTGCCAGCAGTTACGAGGGGGCCTATGGCTACACCTTC. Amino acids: CASSYEGAYGYTF.

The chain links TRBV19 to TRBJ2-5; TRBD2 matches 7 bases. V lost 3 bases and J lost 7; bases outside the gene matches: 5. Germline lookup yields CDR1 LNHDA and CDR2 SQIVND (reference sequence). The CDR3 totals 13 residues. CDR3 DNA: TGTGCCAGTAGTATCGGGGAGGGTGGGACCCAGTACTTC. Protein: CASSIGEGGTQYF.

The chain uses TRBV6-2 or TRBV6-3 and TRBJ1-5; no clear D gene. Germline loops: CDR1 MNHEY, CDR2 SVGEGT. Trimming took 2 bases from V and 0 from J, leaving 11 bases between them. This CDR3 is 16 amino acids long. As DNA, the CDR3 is TGTGCCAGCAGTTACCTACCGGGTTATAGCAATCAGCCCCAGCATTTT. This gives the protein CASSYLPGYSNQPQHF.

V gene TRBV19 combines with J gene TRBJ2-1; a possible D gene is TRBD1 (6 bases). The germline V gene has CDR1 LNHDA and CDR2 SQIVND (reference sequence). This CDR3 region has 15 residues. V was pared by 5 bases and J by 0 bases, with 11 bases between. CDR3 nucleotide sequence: TGTGCCAGTAGTTCCCGGGACACCTCCTACAATGAGCAGTTCTTC. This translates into CASSSRDTSYNEQFF.

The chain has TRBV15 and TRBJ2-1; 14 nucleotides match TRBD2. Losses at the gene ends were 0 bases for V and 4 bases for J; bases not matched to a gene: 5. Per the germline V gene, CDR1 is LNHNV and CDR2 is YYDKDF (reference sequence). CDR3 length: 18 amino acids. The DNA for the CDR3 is TGTGCCACCAGCAGAGATCGTAGGACTAGCGGGGGGTACAATGAGCAGTTCTTC. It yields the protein CATSRDRRTSGGYNEQFF.

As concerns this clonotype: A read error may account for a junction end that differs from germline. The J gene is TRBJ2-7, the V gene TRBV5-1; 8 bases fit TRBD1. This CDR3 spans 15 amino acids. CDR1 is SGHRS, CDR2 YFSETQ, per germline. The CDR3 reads CAGSSERNRGIGQYF. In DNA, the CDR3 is TGCGCCGGCAGCTCTGAGCGGAACAGGGGGATAGGGCAGTACTTC.

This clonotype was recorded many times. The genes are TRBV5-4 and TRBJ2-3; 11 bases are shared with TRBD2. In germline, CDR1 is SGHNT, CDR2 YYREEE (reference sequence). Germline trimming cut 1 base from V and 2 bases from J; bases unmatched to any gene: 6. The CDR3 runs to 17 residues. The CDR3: CASSLRLAGGNTDTQYF. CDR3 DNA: TGTGCCAGCAGCTTGCGCCTAGCGGGGGGTAACACAGATACGCAGTATTTT. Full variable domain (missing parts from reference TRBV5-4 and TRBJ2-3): ETGVTQSPTHLIKTRGQQVTLRCSSQSGHNTVSWYQQALGQGPQFIFQYYREEENGRGNFPPRFSGLQFPNYSSELNVNALELDDSALYLCASSLRLAGGNTDTQYFGPGTRLTVL.

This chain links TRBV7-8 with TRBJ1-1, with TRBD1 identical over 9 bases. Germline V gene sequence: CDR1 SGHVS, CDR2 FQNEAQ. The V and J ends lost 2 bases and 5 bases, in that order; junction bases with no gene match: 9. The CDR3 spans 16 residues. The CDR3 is CASSLRTGGGRTEAFF. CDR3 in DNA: TGTGCCAGCAGCTTAAGAACAGGGGGCGGACGGACTGAAGCTTTCTTT.

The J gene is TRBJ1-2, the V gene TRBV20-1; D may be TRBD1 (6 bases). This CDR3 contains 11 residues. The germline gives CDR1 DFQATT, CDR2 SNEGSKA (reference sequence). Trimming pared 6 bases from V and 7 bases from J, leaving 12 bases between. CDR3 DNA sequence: TGCAGTGCAGGGGGGGCTTCTGGCTACACCTTC. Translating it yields CSAGGASGYTF.

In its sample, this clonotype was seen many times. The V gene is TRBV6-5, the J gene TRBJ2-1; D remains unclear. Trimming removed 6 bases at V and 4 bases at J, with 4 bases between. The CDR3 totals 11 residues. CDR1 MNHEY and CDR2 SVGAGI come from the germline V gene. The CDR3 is CASRQYNEQFF. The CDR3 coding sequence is TGTGCCAGCAGGCAATACAATGAGCAGTTCTTC.

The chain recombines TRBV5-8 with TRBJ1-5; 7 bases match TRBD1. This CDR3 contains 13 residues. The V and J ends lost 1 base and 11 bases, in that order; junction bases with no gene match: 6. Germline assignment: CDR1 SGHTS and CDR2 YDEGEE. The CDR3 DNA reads TGTGCCAGCAGCTTGAGGGGGCCCGGGGCCCAGCATTTT. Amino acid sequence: CASSLRGPGAQHF.

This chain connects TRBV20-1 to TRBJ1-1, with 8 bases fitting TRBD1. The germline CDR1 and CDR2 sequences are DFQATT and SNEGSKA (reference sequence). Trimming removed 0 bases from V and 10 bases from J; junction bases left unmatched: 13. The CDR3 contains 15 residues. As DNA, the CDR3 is TGCAGTGCTAGAGATCGACGACAGGGGAGTGACGGAGCTTTCTTT. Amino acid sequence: CSARDRRQGSDGAFF.